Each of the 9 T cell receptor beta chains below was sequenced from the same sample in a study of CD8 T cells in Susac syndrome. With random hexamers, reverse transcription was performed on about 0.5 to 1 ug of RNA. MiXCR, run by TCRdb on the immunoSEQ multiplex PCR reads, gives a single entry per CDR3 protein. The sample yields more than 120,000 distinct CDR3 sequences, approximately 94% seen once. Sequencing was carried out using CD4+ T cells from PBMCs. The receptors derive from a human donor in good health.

The CDR3 coding sequence is TGTGCCAGCAGAAGACTAGACGGACGGACGCAGTATTTT. This encodes CASRRLDGRTQYF. The chain uses TRBV12-3 or TRBV12-4 and TRBJ2-3, with D maybe TRBD2 (6 bases). The CDR3 is 13 amino acids. Trimming removed 6 bases at V and 9 bases at J, with 16 bases between.

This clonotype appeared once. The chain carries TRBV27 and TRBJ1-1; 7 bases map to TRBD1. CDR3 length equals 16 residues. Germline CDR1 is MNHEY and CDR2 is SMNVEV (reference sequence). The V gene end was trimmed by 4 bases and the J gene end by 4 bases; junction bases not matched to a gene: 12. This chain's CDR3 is CASSYSPGYRGTEAFF. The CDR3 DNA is TGTGCCAGCAGTTACTCACCGGGATACAGGGGCACTGAAGCTTTCTTT.

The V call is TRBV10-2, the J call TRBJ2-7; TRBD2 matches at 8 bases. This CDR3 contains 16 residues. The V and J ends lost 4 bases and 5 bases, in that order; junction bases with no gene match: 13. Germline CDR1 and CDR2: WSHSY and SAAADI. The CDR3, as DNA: TGCGCCAGCAGTGTAATCCCCGGGACTAGGCTCGACGAGCAGTACTTC. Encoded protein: CASSVIPGTRLDEQYF.

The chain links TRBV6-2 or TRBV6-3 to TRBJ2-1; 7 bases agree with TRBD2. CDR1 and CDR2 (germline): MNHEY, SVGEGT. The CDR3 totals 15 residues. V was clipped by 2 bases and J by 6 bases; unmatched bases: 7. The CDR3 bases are TGTGCCAGCAGTTACGCTACTAGCGTCGGCAATGAGCAGTTCTTC. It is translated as CASSYATSVGNEQFF.

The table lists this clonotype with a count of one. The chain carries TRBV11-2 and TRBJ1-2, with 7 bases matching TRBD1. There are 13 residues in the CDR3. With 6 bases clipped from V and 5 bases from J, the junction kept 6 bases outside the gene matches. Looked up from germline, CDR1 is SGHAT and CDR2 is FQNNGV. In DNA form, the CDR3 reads TGTGCCAGCAGGGAACAGGGGCCATATGGCTACACCTTC. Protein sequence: CASREQGPYGYTF.

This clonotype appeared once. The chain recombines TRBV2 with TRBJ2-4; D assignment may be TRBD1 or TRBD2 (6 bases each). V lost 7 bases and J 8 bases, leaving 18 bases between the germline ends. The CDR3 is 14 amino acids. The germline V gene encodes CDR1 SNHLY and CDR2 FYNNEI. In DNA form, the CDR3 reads TGTGCCAGCAACGGGGGCAGGGGAAAGGACATTCAGTACTTC. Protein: CASNGGRGKDIQYF. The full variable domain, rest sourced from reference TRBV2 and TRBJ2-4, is EPEVTQTPSHQVTQMGQEVILRCVPISNHLYFYWYRQILGQKVEFLVSFYNNEISEKSEIFDDQFSVERPDGSNFTLKIRSTKLEDSAMYFCASNGGRGKDIQYFGAGTRLSVL.

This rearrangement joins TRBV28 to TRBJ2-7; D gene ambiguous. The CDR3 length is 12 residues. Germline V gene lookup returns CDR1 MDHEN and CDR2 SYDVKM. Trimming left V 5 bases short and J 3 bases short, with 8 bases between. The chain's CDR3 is CASSLLFYEQYF. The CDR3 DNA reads TGTGCCAGCAGTCTTCTTTTCTACGAGCAGTACTTC.

The CDR3 reads CASSRQRGPAHNEQFF. The CDR3 DNA reads as TGTGCCAGCAGTCGTCAGCGGGGACCGGCACACAATGAGCAGTTCTTC. J is TRBJ2-1 and V is TRBV28; TRBD2 matches at 7 bases. V shed 5 bases, J shed 5 bases, and the junction held 12 bases outside the gene matches. CDR1 MDHEN and CDR2 SYDVKM come from the germline V gene. This CDR3 region has 16 residues. Together with reference TRBV28 and TRBJ2-1, the CDR3 gives the full variable domain: DVKVTQSSRYLVKRTGEKVFLECVQDMDHENMFWYRQDPGLGLRLIYFSYDVKMKEKGDIPEGYSVSREKKERFSLILESASTNQTSMYLCASSRQRGPAHNEQFFGPGTRLTVL.

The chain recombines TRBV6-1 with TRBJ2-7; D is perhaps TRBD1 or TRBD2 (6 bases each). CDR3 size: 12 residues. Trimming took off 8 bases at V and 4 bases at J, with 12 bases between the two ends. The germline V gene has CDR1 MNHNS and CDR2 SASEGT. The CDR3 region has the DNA TGTGCCAGCGGGGGGCTCACTTACGAGCAGTACTTC. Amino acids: CASGGLTYEQYF.